The 28 T cell receptor beta chains given below trace back to one sample, sequenced in a study of vaccination effects on CD4 cells after COVID-19. Assay: immunoSEQ multiplex PCR; the TCRdb copy retains only in-frame clones and omits some. The table includes about 22,000 clones, 70% to 80% detected once. Antigens of these TCRs are unknown. Antigen-specific CD4+ T cells were first expanded with viral peptide pools by the ViraFEST assay and only then sequenced. Around day 10 of culture, CD4+ T cells were separated out. The infection with SARS-CoV-2 (confirmed by PCR) occurred in this person between March and December 2020. Sample: CD4+ T cells from PBMCs cultured with SARS-CoV-2 spike peptides, taken before COVID-19 vaccination. These receptors all come from a human donor who had a prior SARS-CoV-2 infection.

The chain employs TRBV7-2 and TRBJ2-3; no clear D gene. Germline assignment: CDR1 SGHTA and CDR2 FQGNSA. The CDR3 has 11 residues. V lost 0 bases, J lost 6 bases, and 1 base lay in between. The CDR3 here is CASSLADTQYF. The CDR3 DNA is TGTGCCAGCAGCTTAGCGGATACGCAGTATTTT.

The genes are TRBV15 and TRBJ1-3; D is perhaps TRBD1 (5 bases). The CDR3 spans 17 residues. CDR1 and CDR2 from the germline V gene are LNHNV and YYDKDF (reference sequence). The V end was cut by 0 bases, the J end by 0 bases, with 12 bases between. CDR3: CATSREGGGGSGNTIYF. CDR3 nucleotides: TGTGCCACCAGCAGAGAAGGTGGGGGAGGCTCTGGAAACACCATATATTTT.

V and J are TRBV5-6 and TRBJ1-2; 7 nucleotides align to TRBD1. This CDR3 spans 13 amino acids. The ends lost 3 bases at V and 5 bases at J; junction bases unmatched: 4. Per germline, CDR1 SGHDT and CDR2 YYEEEE. In DNA, the CDR3 is TGTGCCAGCAGCTCTCGGACAGGATATGGCTACACCTTC. Translated, it gives CASSSRTGYGYTF.

The CDR3 DNA reads as TGCGCCAGCAGCTTGGGACCACAGGGGGCGCTTGGGAAGGAGCTGTTTTTT. Amino acids: CASSLGPQGALGKELFF. This chain connects TRBV5-1 to TRBJ2-2, with 9 nucleotides matching TRBD1. CDR1 and CDR2 from the germline V gene are SGHRS and YFSETQ. V was clipped by 0 bases and J by 10 bases; unmatched bases: 13. The CDR3 consists of 17 residues.

CDR3: CASSAGTGAYGYTF. In nucleotides, the CDR3 is TGCGCCAGCAGCGCCGGGACAGGGGCCTATGGCTACACCTTC. The chain couples TRBV5-1 to TRBJ1-2; 10 bases line up with TRBD1. V was pared by 4 bases and J by 4 bases, with 4 bases of the junction left unmatched. Germline CDR1 reads SGHRS; CDR2 reads YFSETQ. The CDR3 is 14 residues long.

This chain uses TRBV6-1 with TRBJ1-4; the match to TRBD1 covers 9 bases. Germline CDR1 and CDR2: MNHNS and SASEGT. This CDR3 is 16 amino acids long. The trim removed 2 bases at V and 4 bases at J, leaving 5 bases unmatched. This CDR3 reads CASSEKGTGYNEKLFF. DNA of the CDR3: TGTGCCAGCAGTGAAAAAGGGACAGGGTATAATGAAAAACTGTTTTTT.

The V and J genes are TRBV3-1 (or the pseudogene TRBV3-2) and TRBJ2-3, with D unresolved. The CDR3 consists of 13 residues. The V end lost 0 bases, the J end lost 7 bases, and 8 bases lay between the germline ends. Germline lookup yields CDR1 LGHDT and CDR2 YNNKEL (reference sequence). The CDR3 DNA sequence: TGTGCCAGCAGCCAAGATTGGAGAAATACGCAGTATTTT. As protein: CASSQDWRNTQYF.

The V and J genes are TRBV5-4 and TRBJ2-7, with TRBD2 identical over 10 bases. Unmatched junction bases numbered 13, after V lost 4 bases and J lost 0 bases. Germline V CDR1 and CDR2: SGHNT, YYREEE (reference sequence). The CDR3 spans 18 residues. CDR3 sequence reads: CASSQLTSGDTISYEQYF. As DNA, the CDR3 is TGTGCCAGCAGCCAGCTTACTAGCGGGGACACCATCTCCTACGAGCAGTACTTC.

A single count supports this clone. The J gene is TRBJ1-4, the V gene TRBV29-1, with D unresolved. The CDR3 totals 15 residues. V gave up 4 bases and J gave up 7 bases, with 19 bases separating them. CDR1 and CDR2 from the germline V gene are SQVTM and ANQGSEA. CDR3 loop: CSVATDTGGVEKLFF. In DNA form, the CDR3 reads TGCAGCGTTGCCACTGACACCGGCGGCGTTGAAAAACTGTTTTTT.

This clone showed up just once. The genes are TRBV5-1 and TRBJ2-7; 12 positions agree with TRBD1. The CDR3 loop spans 15 amino acids. Germline CDR1 reads SGHRS; CDR2 reads YFSETQ. V gave up 3 bases and J gave up 7 bases; unmatched junction bases: 8. The CDR3 here is CASSWGGQGAGEQYF. In nucleotides, the CDR3 is TGCGCCAGCAGCTGGGGGGGACAGGGGGCGGGAGAGCAGTACTTC.

V and J are TRBV5-6 and TRBJ1-5; D call uncertain. V was trimmed by 4 bases and J by 2 bases, leaving 10 bases between them. This CDR3 contains 14 residues. Germline V gives CDR1 SGHDT, CDR2 YYEEEE. The CDR3: CASSPGRGNQPQHF. The CDR3 DNA reads as TGTGCCAGCAGCCCCGGGCGCGGCAATCAGCCCCAGCATTTT.

The rearrangement links TRBV9 to TRBJ2-7; D may be TRBD2 (7 bases). Trimming shortened V by 0 bases and J by 4 bases, and 17 bases separated the two germline ends. The V gene's germline CDR1 is SGDLS and CDR2 YYNGEE. The CDR3 spans 16 residues. CDR3: CASSVAGGGGAYEQYF. Here the CDR3 DNA reads TGTGCCAGCAGCGTAGCGGGCGGAGGGGGGGCATACGAGCAGTACTTC.

The chain is built from TRBV7-2 and TRBJ1-6; 8 nucleotides line up with TRBD1. V shed 4 bases and J 10 bases; nucleotides not matched to a gene: 9. The germline V gene encodes CDR1 SGHTA and CDR2 FQGNSA. The CDR3 sequence is 15 residues long. CDR3 DNA sequence: TGTGCCAGCAGCTATACAGGGGGGATGGGGTCACCCCTCCACTTT. It encodes CASSYTGGMGSPLHF.

To note about this clone: Germline is not matched at one junction end, which may reflect a read error. V usage is TRBV7-7 and J usage is TRBJ2-5, with TRBD2 identical over 9 bases. The CDR3 consists of 20 residues. CDR1 and CDR2 from the germline V gene are SSHAT and FNYEAQ (reference sequence). CDR3 bases: TGTGCTAGCAGCCCTGCCTTGGGTGTTGGTAGCGGGGGCCCGCTCGGGGCCCAGTACTTC. Translation: CASSPALGVGSGGPLGAQYF.

This rearrangement joins TRBV7-6 to TRBJ2-1; 12 bases are a match to TRBD2. The germline V gene encodes CDR1 SGHVS and CDR2 FNYEAQ. There are 18 residues in the CDR3. The J segment lost 5 bases and the V segment lost 5 bases, leaving 13 bases of the junction unmatched. The chain's CDR3 is CASSNLWSLAGGDNEQFF. CDR3 in DNA: TGTGCCAGCAGCAATTTATGGTCCCTAGCGGGGGGGGACAATGAGCAGTTCTTC.

The J gene is TRBJ1-3, the V gene TRBV7-8; D not resolved. This CDR3 contains 15 residues. Trimming took 3 bases from V and 4 from J, leaving 13 bases between them. Germline CDR1 SGHVS, CDR2 FQNEAQ. The chain's CDR3 is CASSLTPNRGNTIYF. The DNA for the CDR3 is TGTGCCAGCAGCTTGACACCCAATAGGGGAAACACCATATATTTT.

The rearrangement links TRBV9 to TRBJ2-3; 11 nucleotides line up with TRBD2. This CDR3 has 18 residues. Per the germline V gene, CDR1 is SGDLS and CDR2 is YYNGEE. The ends lost 0 bases at V and 2 bases at J; junction bases unmatched: 8. For the CDR3, the DNA is TGTGCCAGCAGCGTAGAACCCCTAGCGGGGGGCATCACAGATACGCAGTATTTT. Residues: CASSVEPLAGGITDTQYF.

V gene TRBV2 combines with J gene TRBJ2-4; D possibly corresponds to TRBD2 (5 bases). The germline V and J ends were trimmed by 8 bases and 9 bases, with 17 bases remaining between them. The CDR3 spans 13 residues. Germline loops: CDR1 SNHLY, CDR2 FYNNEI. CDR3 in DNA: TGTGCCAGCCAGCAGGTCCTGGGGAGCATTCAGTACTTC. Translation gives CASQQVLGSIQYF.

Only one count was recorded for this clone. The genes are TRBV27 and TRBJ2-1; 7 bases map to TRBD1. The CDR3 totals 14 residues. Unmatched junction bases numbered 6, after V lost 5 bases and J lost 5 bases. The germline CDR1 and CDR2 sequences are MNHEY and SMNVEV (reference sequence). The CDR3: CASSPGQADNEQFF. CDR3 DNA: TGTGCCAGCAGTCCCGGACAGGCAGACAATGAGCAGTTCTTC.

The chain uses TRBV9 and TRBJ2-3; possibly TRBD2 for D (5 bases). The CDR3 is 15 residues long. Germline CDR1 reads SGDLS; CDR2 reads YYNGEE. Deletions cut 0 bases from V and 3 bases from J, with 11 bases between. CDR3 in DNA: TGTGCCAGCAGCGTAGAGGTTGGGAGTACAGATACGCAGTATTTT. The encoded protein is CASSVEVGSTDTQYF.

The chain is built from TRBV29-1 and TRBJ1-1; the match to TRBD1 covers 7 bases. The CDR3 runs 13 residues. Germline CDR1 is SQVTM and CDR2 is ANQGSEA. V lost 7 bases to trimming and J lost 5 bases; unmatched junction nucleotides: 10. Here the CDR3 reads CSGQGQMVTEAFF. DNA for the CDR3: TGCAGCGGCCAGGGACAGATGGTGACTGAAGCTTTCTTT.

This chain joins TRBV5-4 and TRBJ2-1; D is uncertain. CDR3 size: 13 residues. Germline assignment: CDR1 SGHNT and CDR2 YYREEE (reference sequence). V gave up 4 bases and J gave up 10 bases, with 15 bases separating them. The CDR3 spells CASSPRVGAEQFF. The CDR3 DNA reads TGTGCCAGCAGCCCACGTGTCGGAGCGGAGCAGTTCTTC. Drawing the rest from reference TRBV5-4 and TRBJ2-1, the complete variable domain is ETGVTQSPTHLIKTRGQQVTLRCSSQSGHNTVSWYQQALGQGPQFIFQYYREEENGRGNFPPRFSGLQFPNYSSELNVNALELDDSALYLCASSPRVGAEQFFGPGTRLTVL.

This clone was seen a handful of times. This chain joins TRBV5-1 and TRBJ1-4; 8 bases line up with TRBD1. J lost 14 bases, V lost 1 base, and 10 bases had no gene match. The CDR3 is made up of 14 amino acids. Germline lookup yields CDR1 SGHRS and CDR2 YFSETQ. The CDR3: CASSLTSGGTNLFF. CDR3 DNA sequence: TGCGCCAGCAGCTTGACATCAGGGGGCACGAACCTGTTTTTT.

This chain links TRBV28 with TRBJ2-1; tentative D call: TRBD2 (5 bases). V lost 1 base and J 4 bases, leaving 5 bases between the germline ends. The CDR3 is made up of 13 amino acids. CDR1 MDHEN and CDR2 SYDVKM come from the germline V gene. The CDR3 sequence: CASSLSGYNEQFF. In DNA form, the CDR3 reads TGTGCCAGCAGTTTATCGGGGTACAATGAGCAGTTCTTC.

The rearrangement uses TRBV7-9 and TRBJ2-1; D is unclear. Trimming removed 5 bases at V and 2 bases at J, with 10 bases between. This CDR3 has 14 amino acids. CDR1 and CDR2 from the germline V gene are SEHNR and FQNEAQ (reference sequence). DNA for the CDR3: TGTGCCAGCAGCCCAGTCGCGGCCTACAATGAGCAGTTCTTC. Amino acid sequence: CASSPVAAYNEQFF.

CDR3 bases: TGTGCCAGCAGCCCCTGGGACAGGGAGAGCTATGGCTACACCTTC. Its translation is CASSPWDRESYGYTF. The chain uses TRBV7-8 and TRBJ1-2; TRBD1 agrees at 9 bases. This CDR3 spans 15 amino acids. Looked up from germline, CDR1 is SGHVS and CDR2 is FQNEAQ. Trimming at V came to 5 bases and at J to 4 bases, leaving 8 bases not matched to a gene.

The CDR3 spells CASSPTPGRETQYF. The CDR3 DNA sequence: TGTGCCAGCAGCCCCACCCCAGGGAGAGAGACCCAGTACTTC. The V and J genes are TRBV3-1 (or the pseudogene TRBV3-2) and TRBJ2-5; D is perhaps TRBD1 or TRBD2 (5 bases each). Germline CDR1 and CDR2: LGHDT and YNNKEL (reference sequence). Trimming took 4 bases from V and 4 from J, leaving 13 bases between them. The CDR3 runs to 14 residues.

J is TRBJ1-2 and V is TRBV5-4, with D possibly being TRBD1 (5 bases). This CDR3 is 16 amino acids long. V was cut by 4 bases and J by 2 bases, with 18 bases left in between. Germline assignment: CDR1 SGHNT and CDR2 YYREEE (reference sequence). The CDR3 coding sequence is TGTGCCAGCAGCCAGGTCGGCCAGGGCACCAACTATGGCTACACCTTC. Its protein is CASSQVGQGTNYGYTF.